This TCR beta chain originates from a study of blood T cells in healthy people across ages. Healthy Russian Caucasian donors spanned ages about 6 to 100 years. The germline CDR1 and CDR2 sequences are GTSNPN and SVGIG (reference sequence). The germline V and J ends were trimmed by 3 bases and 7 bases, with 10 bases remaining between them. The CDR3 totals 11 residues. Combining a sample-barcoded 5' primer with a J-beta primer mix, a second PCR ran for 7 to 11 cycles. TCRdb processed the 5' RACE reads anew with MiXCR; each CDR3 protein has one entry. Of about 1.6 million distinct CDR3 sequences in the sample, about 31% were seen once.

The origin of this receptor is a woman in her 30s in good health. Sequenced sample: blood. The chain joins TRBV30 to TRBJ2-7; D not certain. The CDR3 coding sequence is TGTGCCTGGAGGGGCCCGACGGAGCAGTACTTC. Its translation: CAWRGPTEQYF.